This TCR beta chain was captured in a study of CD8+ T cells in alopecia areata. RNA was isolated and reverse transcribed to cDNA, the sequencing template. The assay was immunoSEQ multiplex PCR, and TCRdb's table has in-frame clones only and misses some. In the table there are 100,000 to 120,000 clones, approximately 50% of which are singletons. The CDR3 runs 11 residues. Looked up from germline, CDR1 is MNHEY and CDR2 is SMNVEV (reference sequence). V lost 3 bases, J lost 4 bases, and 4 bases lay in between. Regarding this clone: Its target is not known. This specimen includes other DNA sequences encoding the same CDR3.

Alopecia areata patients had lesional scalp punch biopsies and peripheral blood taken from them. From PBMCs, CD4+ and CD8+ T cells were sorted. Study-wide points: The study found higher clonality in lesional than normal scalp, especially in alopecia totalis/universalis.

Sequencing used NKG2D-low CD8+ T cells sorted from blood. This sequence originates from a human donor with alopecia areata. The V gene is TRBV27, the J gene TRBJ2-7; D unresolved. Here the CDR3 reads CASSFGYEQYF. The CDR3 nucleotides are TGTGCCAGCAGTTTTGGTTACGAGCAGTACTTC.